This record covers a single T cell receptor (beta chain). The antigen is unknown. The sample's time point: after neoadjuvant nivolumab, at surgical resection. Clones were sequenced by immunoSEQ multiplex PCR, and TCRdb holds only the in-frame ones, with some missing. The sample has about 14,000 clones, roughly three quarters seen once; the top ten hold 2% to 3%. The data originate from a study of neoadjuvant anti-PD-1 for oral cavity cancer. About the research overall: Nivolumab at 3 mg/kg was mostly given biweekly, three to four doses, pre-surgery.

General study points: Each response group had just a few patients in TCR analyses.

The origin of this receptor is a person aged 35-79 years with oral cavity squamous cell carcinoma. Sequenced material: PBMCs, taken after nivolumab (anti-PD-1) treatment.

The CDR3 spells CASSLHTGGEAFF. In DNA form, the CDR3 reads TGCGCCAGCAGCTTACATACCGGCGGGGAAGCTTTCTTT. This chain joins TRBV5-1 and TRBJ1-1; D unclear. CDR3 length: 13 residues. CDR1 is SGHRS and CDR2 is YFSETQ in the germline V gene. V was shortened by 2 bases and J by 8 bases, with 13 bases between the two germline ends.